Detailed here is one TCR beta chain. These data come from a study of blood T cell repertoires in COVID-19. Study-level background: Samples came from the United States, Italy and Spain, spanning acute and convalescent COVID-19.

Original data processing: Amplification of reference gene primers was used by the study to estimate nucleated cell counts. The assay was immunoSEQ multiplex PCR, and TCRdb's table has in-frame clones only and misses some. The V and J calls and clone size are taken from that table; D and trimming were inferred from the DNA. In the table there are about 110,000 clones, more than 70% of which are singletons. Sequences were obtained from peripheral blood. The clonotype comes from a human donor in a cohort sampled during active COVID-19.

CDR3 in amino acids: CASSLPQGVQGQYF. The CDR3 nucleotides are TGTGCCAGCAGTTTACCGCAGGGGGTACAAGGGCAGTACTTC. The V and J genes are TRBV28 and TRBJ2-7; 7 nucleotides align to TRBD1. Germline V gene lookup returns CDR1 MDHEN and CDR2 SYDVKM. The V segment lost 2 bases and the J segment 9 bases; nucleotides outside the gene matches: 10. There are 14 residues in the CDR3.